The 20 T cell receptor beta chains listed next were all sequenced from one sample in a study of T cell responses to AZD1222 COVID-19 vaccine. Sequencing used immunoSEQ multiplex PCR; TCRdb keeps in-frame clones, though not all of them. This table has some 96,000 clones, about nine tenths appearing once. The material was peripheral blood, obtained on day 0 of AZD1222 vaccination. The receptors here all came from an adult in good health.

The chain carries TRBV3-1 (or the pseudogene TRBV3-2) and TRBJ1-6; the match to TRBD1 covers 10 bases. CDR1 LGHDT and CDR2 YNNKEL come from the germline V gene (reference sequence). The CDR3 covers 14 residues. After removal of 4 bases from V and 8 bases from J, the junction contained 2 bases not matched to a gene. CDR3 coding DNA: TGTGCCAGCAGCCCGACAGGGGGCGATTCACCCCTCCACTTT. It is translated as CASSPTGGDSPLHF.

V usage is TRBV6-1 and J usage is TRBJ1-5; TRBD1 matches at 10 bases. J was trimmed by 0 bases and V by 4 bases; bases with no gene match: 6. The germline V gene encodes CDR1 MNHNS and CDR2 SASEGT. This CDR3 is built from 17 residues. This CDR3 is CASSVKTGGYSNQPQHF. DNA for the CDR3: TGTGCCAGCAGTGTAAAGACAGGGGGCTATAGCAATCAGCCCCAGCATTTT.

The chain is built from TRBV4-1 and TRBJ1-1; TRBD1 might be the D (5 bases). CDR3 length: 16 amino acids. Trimming removed 0 bases at V and 2 bases at J, with 13 bases between. Germline values: CDR1 MGHRA, CDR2 YSYEKL. CDR3 in DNA: TGCGCCAGCAGCCAAGATCGGGCAGGGAGAAACACTGAAGCTTTCTTT. The encoded protein is CASSQDRAGRNTEAFF.

The chain joins TRBV30 to TRBJ1-6; weak D call: TRBD1 (6 bases). This CDR3 is 14 amino acids long. Germline V gives CDR1 GTSNPN, CDR2 SVGIG (reference sequence). The germline V and J ends were trimmed by 4 bases and 7 bases, with 14 bases remaining between them. This CDR3 reads CAWTGQRGNSPLHF. As DNA, the CDR3 is TGTGCCTGGACCGGACAGCGAGGGAATTCACCCCTCCACTTT.

V usage is TRBV5-1 and J usage is TRBJ2-2; possibly TRBD2 for D (5 bases). Germline V lookup: CDR1 SGHRS, CDR2 YFSETQ. V lost 4 bases to trimming and J lost 4 bases, with 17 bases between them. The CDR3 has 16 amino acids. The CDR3 loop reads CASSRLGLQPTGELFF. DNA for the CDR3: TGCGCCAGCAGCCGGCTCGGACTTCAGCCCACCGGGGAGCTGTTTTTT.

V usage is TRBV3-1 (or the pseudogene TRBV3-2) and J usage is TRBJ2-1; 14 positions agree with TRBD2. The CDR3 has 19 residues. Per the germline V gene, CDR1 is LGHDT and CDR2 is YNNKEL (reference sequence). With 5 bases clipped from V and 6 bases from J, the junction kept 15 bases outside the gene matches. In DNA, the CDR3 is TGTGCCAGCAGCACCCGCCTGGGACTAGCGGGAGTAACCGTCAATGAGCAGTTCTTC. Residues: CASSTRLGLAGVTVNEQFF.

This chain joins TRBV9 and TRBJ2-1; TRBD1 might be the D (6 bases). Per germline, CDR1 SGDLS and CDR2 YYNGEE. Trimming cost V 3 bases and J 1 base, with 8 bases left between them. The CDR3 sequence is 14 residues long. CDR3 in DNA: TGTGCCAGCAGCGACAGGGTTTCCTACAATGAGCAGTTCTTC. It is translated as CASSDRVSYNEQFF.

This chain joins TRBV19 and TRBJ2-3; 12 bases align to TRBD2. CDR1 and CDR2 from the germline V gene are LNHDA and SQIVND (reference sequence). V dropped 4 bases and J dropped 4; count of bases not matched to a gene: 6. The CDR3 is 16 amino acids. The CDR3 coding sequence is TGTGCCAGTAGTACTAATCTAGCGGGAGGGCCAGATACGCAGTATTTT. It is translated as CASSTNLAGGPDTQYF. Full variable domain (remainder filled in from reference TRBV19 and TRBJ2-3): DGGITQSPKYLFRKEGQNVTLSCEQNLNHDAMYWYRQDPGQGLRLIYYSQIVNDFQKGDIAEGYSVSREKKESFPLTVTSAQKNPTAFYLCASSTNLAGGPDTQYFGPGTRLTVL.

The chain combines TRBV28 with TRBJ1-6; TRBD1 is a possible D gene (5 bases). Between the trimmed V and J ends, which lost 5 bases and 10 bases, there was a span of 18 bases. The CDR3 extends over 15 amino acids. Germline V gene data show CDR1 as MDHEN and CDR2 as SYDVKM. The CDR3 region has the DNA TGTGCCAGCAGTCTACTGAGGGACGGGGAATCACCCCTCCACTTT. It is translated as CASSLLRDGESPLHF.

The J gene is TRBJ1-5, the V gene TRBV7-9; no firm D call. The V gene lost 5 bases and the J gene lost 3 bases, with 20 bases spanning the gap. The CDR3 loop spans 17 amino acids. Germline-derived CDR1 and CDR2 are SEHNR and FQNEAQ (reference sequence). CDR3 sequence reads: CASSLDVVRANNQPQHF. The CDR3 DNA is TGTGCCAGCAGCCTAGATGTAGTACGTGCCAACAATCAGCCCCAGCATTTT.

The rearrangement joins TRBV6-4 to TRBJ2-2, with 7 bases lining up with TRBD2. Looked up from germline, CDR1 is MRHNA and CDR2 is SNTAGT. The trim removed 4 bases at V and 5 bases at J, leaving 10 bases unmatched. The CDR3 contains 16 residues. The CDR3 nucleotides read TGTGCCAGCAGTGCGGAGGCGGGAGAGGGGACCGGGGAGCTGTTTTTT. Translation: CASSAEAGEGTGELFF.

The chain joins TRBV5-8 to TRBJ1-1, with D perhaps TRBD1 (6 bases). The V gene's germline CDR1 is SGHTS and CDR2 YDEGEE. This CDR3 is 15 amino acids long. V shed 2 bases and J shed 2 bases, with 13 bases lying between them. This CDR3 is CASSFVGGQNTEAFF. The CDR3 bases are TGTGCCAGCAGCTTTGTCGGGGGGCAAAACACTGAAGCTTTCTTT.

The V gene is TRBV5-4, the J gene TRBJ2-3; a possible D gene is TRBD2 (5 bases). The CDR3 runs 18 residues. Germline CDR1 reads SGHNT; CDR2 reads YYREEE (reference sequence). The V end lost 3 bases, the J end lost 0 bases, and 20 bases lay between the germline ends. The chain's CDR3 is CASSYPGQRKTSTDTQYF. CDR3 sequence (DNA): TGTGCCAGCAGCTACCCAGGCCAGCGGAAAACTAGCACAGATACGCAGTATTTT.

The CDR3 sequence: CASSLGGIATETQYF. CDR3 DNA sequence: TGTGCCAGCAGCTTAGGGGGGATTGCGACAGAGACCCAGTACTTC. J is TRBJ2-5 and V is TRBV11-2; D possibly matches TRBD1 or TRBD2 (5 bases each). CDR3 length equals 15 residues. Trimming pared 1 base from V and 4 bases from J, leaving 13 bases between. Germline values: CDR1 SGHAT, CDR2 FQNNGV.

The V gene is TRBV18, the J gene TRBJ2-7; 8 nucleotides align to TRBD1. The CDR3 is 15 residues long. Looked up from germline, CDR1 is KGHSH and CDR2 is LQKENI. V lost 6 bases, J lost 1 base, and 8 bases stayed unmatched. The CDR3 reads CASSRQGLHSYEQYF. CDR3 nucleotides: TGTGCCAGCTCGCGACAGGGGCTTCATTCCTACGAGCAGTACTTC.

The rearrangement uses TRBV14 and TRBJ2-1, with D tentatively TRBD2 (6 bases). CDR3 length: 15 residues. The germline V and J ends were trimmed by 5 bases and 0 bases, with 11 bases remaining between them. Per germline, CDR1 SGHDN and CDR2 FVKESK. CDR3 DNA sequence: TGTGCCAGCAGCTTTCGGACTAACTCCTACAATGAGCAGTTCTTC. Its protein product is CASSFRTNSYNEQFF.

V and J are TRBV7-2 and TRBJ2-1; TRBD2 matches 8 bases. CDR1 is SGHTA and CDR2 is FQGNSA in the germline V gene. V gave up 4 bases and J gave up 5 bases; unmatched junction bases: 4. The CDR3 has 14 amino acids. The CDR3 region is CASSWERGNNEQFF. The CDR3 region has the DNA TGTGCCAGCAGCTGGGAGCGGGGGAACAATGAGCAGTTCTTC.

The chain carries TRBV27 and TRBJ1-5, with D perhaps matching TRBD1 (6 bases). The CDR3 extends over 17 amino acids. The germline V gene encodes CDR1 MNHEY and CDR2 SMNVEV (reference sequence). V lost 5 bases to trimming and J lost 9 bases, with 26 bases between them. CDR3 DNA: TGTGCCAGCAGTCCGGCCAGGGGCCGCGATTTAATTATGCCCCAGCATTTT. Its protein product is CASSPARGRDLIMPQHF.

The chain carries TRBV2 and TRBJ2-1; tentatively, D is TRBD1 or TRBD2 (5 bases each). Trimming removed 1 base at V and 6 bases at J, with 16 bases between. Germline V gene lookup returns CDR1 SNHLY and CDR2 FYNNEI. The CDR3 runs 16 residues. The CDR3 reads CASSEGWGLVLNEQFF. Written as DNA, the CDR3 is TGTGCCAGCAGTGAAGGCTGGGGGTTGGTTCTCAATGAGCAGTTCTTC.

V is TRBV9 and J is TRBJ2-3; 13 bases are a match to TRBD2. With 2 bases clipped from V and 6 bases from J, the junction kept 0 bases outside the gene matches. The germline gives CDR1 SGDLS, CDR2 YYNGEE. The CDR3 spans 14 residues. This CDR3 is CASSVTSGGDTQYF. In DNA form, the CDR3 reads TGTGCCAGCAGCGTGACTAGCGGGGGGGATACGCAGTATTTT.